One and the same sample provided the 26 T cell receptor beta chains below, sequenced in a study of lymphopenia after photon versus proton radiotherapy. Only in-frame clones appear in the TCRdb table, and some are missing; sequencing was by immunoSEQ multiplex PCR. Of about 42,000 clones listed, around four fifths are singletons. The source was peripheral blood, collected from a patient treated with proton-based radiotherapy. These receptor sequences come from a woman aged 65 to 85 with pancreatic cancer.

The chain combines TRBV9 with TRBJ2-1; tentative D call: TRBD2 (6 bases). The CDR3 covers 14 residues. CDR1 and CDR2 (germline): SGDLS, YYNGEE. The ends were cut back, 0 bases at V and 4 bases at J, with 8 bases in the middle. For the CDR3, the DNA is TGTGCCAGCAGCGTAGCGGGACTTTACAATGAGCAGTTCTTC. It encodes CASSVAGLYNEQFF.

The chain combines TRBV27 with TRBJ2-2; a weak D match, TRBD1 (5 bases). Trimming shortened V by 8 bases and J by 4 bases, and 14 bases separated the two germline ends. Germline CDR1 is MNHEY and CDR2 is SMNVEV (reference sequence). The CDR3 covers 14 residues. This chain's CDR3 is CASRGAGSTGELFF. Written as DNA, the CDR3 is TGTGCCAGCCGTGGGGCCGGAAGCACCGGGGAGCTGTTTTTT.

V and J are TRBV7-9 and TRBJ2-7, with 7 bases that match TRBD1. The CDR3 has 15 residues. The V gene's germline CDR1 is SEHNR and CDR2 FQNEAQ (reference sequence). After removal of 1 base from V and 4 bases from J, the junction contained 7 bases not matched to a gene. Written as DNA, the CDR3 is TGTGCCAGCAGCTTAGAGTCAGGGGGTACGTACGAGCAGTACTTC. Its translation is CASSLESGGTYEQYF.

The V and J genes are TRBV27 and TRBJ2-5; D ambiguous. CDR1 is MNHEY and CDR2 is SMNVEV in the germline V gene (reference sequence). The CDR3 has 13 residues. V was trimmed by 4 bases and J by 9 bases, leaving 15 bases between them. CDR3 DNA: TGTGCCAGCAGTTCGACCCAGAACGGAGCCCAGTACTTC. Translating gives CASSSTQNGAQYF.

The chain joins TRBV30 to TRBJ1-3; weak D call: TRBD1 (5 bases). Germline V gene sequence: CDR1 GTSNPN, CDR2 SVGIG (reference sequence). CDR3 length: 15 amino acids. With 2 bases removed from V and 0 bases from J, the gap between germline ends came to 11 bases. CDR3: CAWSRGAGSGNTIYF. The CDR3 DNA reads TGTGCCTGGAGTAGAGGGGCGGGCTCTGGAAACACCATATATTTT.

The V gene is TRBV18, the J gene TRBJ1-2, with D possibly being TRBD1 (6 bases). The CDR3 consists of 15 residues. Germline V CDR1 and CDR2: KGHSH, LQKENI. V gave up 2 bases and J gave up 8 bases, with 18 bases separating them. CDR3 in amino acids: CASSPSRSGGLGYTF. The CDR3 nucleotides read TGTGCCAGCTCACCAAGCCGATCCGGGGGCCTAGGCTACACCTTC.

CDR3: CASRLAPTGSALHF. In DNA form, the CDR3 reads TGTGCCAGCAGATTAGCCCCGACAGGGAGCGCCCTCCACTTT. J is TRBJ1-6 and V is TRBV6-6; 7 bases agree with TRBD1. The V segment lost 6 bases and the J segment 14 bases; nucleotides outside the gene matches: 13. The length of the CDR3 is 14 residues. Looked up from germline, CDR1 is MNHNY and CDR2 is SVGAGI (reference sequence).

The chain couples TRBV2 to TRBJ2-5; 9 bases fit TRBD2. The junction had 8 bases not matched to a gene; V was cut back by 6 bases and J by 3 bases. This CDR3 spans 15 amino acids. Germline V gene lookup returns CDR1 SNHLY and CDR2 FYNNEI. CDR3 DNA sequence: TGTGCCAGCAGGGGAGCGGGAGGACCGAAAGAGACCCAGTACTTC. Translation: CASRGAGGPKETQYF.

This chain connects TRBV7-9 to TRBJ1-2; D gene ambiguous. The V gene lost 5 bases and the J gene lost 0 bases, with 13 bases spanning the gap. This CDR3 spans 15 amino acids. Per germline, CDR1 SEHNR and CDR2 FQNEAQ (reference sequence). CDR3 nucleotide sequence: TGTGCCAGCAGCATCGATGCCTCAGCTAACTATGGCTACACCTTC. Translation gives CASSIDASANYGYTF.

V gene TRBV27 combines with J gene TRBJ2-7; TRBD2 matches 12 bases. The CDR3 sequence is 15 residues long. V lost 8 bases to trimming and J lost 5 bases; unmatched junction nucleotides: 10. Germline CDR1 MNHEY, CDR2 SMNVEV (reference sequence). CDR3 protein: CASARLAGDVHEQYF. CDR3 bases: TGTGCCAGCGCAAGACTAGCGGGAGATGTTCACGAGCAGTACTTC.

The rearrangement uses TRBV19 and TRBJ1-3; D gene ambiguous. Trimming took off 0 bases at V and 4 bases at J, with 7 bases between the two ends. The CDR3 covers 14 residues. Germline V gene data show CDR1 as LNHDA and CDR2 as SQIVND (reference sequence). Here the CDR3 reads CASSIEKTGNTIYF. The CDR3 nucleotides read TGTGCCAGTAGTATAGAGAAAACCGGAAACACCATATATTTT.

The chain carries TRBV30 and TRBJ1-3; D uncertain. Between the trimmed V and J ends, which lost 4 bases and 3 bases, there was a span of 7 bases. Looked up from germline, CDR1 is GTSNPN and CDR2 is SVGIG (reference sequence). The CDR3 length is 12 residues. In DNA form, the CDR3 reads TGTGCCTGGATCCCCAATGGAAACACCATATATTTT. Translating it yields CAWIPNGNTIYF. Looking up the rest from reference TRBV30 and TRBJ1-3 gives the full variable domain: SQTIHQWPATLVQPVGSPLSLECTVEGTSNPNLYWYRQAAGRGLQLLFYSVGIGQISSEVPQNLSASRPQDRQFILSSKKLLLSDSGFYLCAWIPNGNTIYFGEGSWLTVV.

The chain carries TRBV12-2 and TRBJ2-3. TRBV12-2 is listed as a pseudogene. This CDR3 is 14 amino acids long. CDR3 region: CASRFGRRTDTQYF. CDR3 coding DNA: TGTGCAAGTCGCTTTGGGCGGCGCACAGATACGCAGTATTTT.

The rearrangement links TRBV5-1 to TRBJ2-2, with 7 bases lining up with TRBD2. With V trimmed by 0 bases and J by 7 bases, 6 bases remained unmatched. The germline CDR1 and CDR2 sequences are SGHRS and YFSETQ. There are 15 residues in the CDR3. The CDR3: CASSLAAGVGGELFF. CDR3 DNA: TGCGCCAGCAGCTTGGCCGCGGGAGTTGGCGGGGAGCTGTTTTTT. The whole variable domain, filled in from reference TRBV5-1 and TRBJ2-2, reads KAGVTQTPRYLIKTRGQQVTLSCSPISGHRSVSWYQQTPGQGLQFLFEYFSETQRNKGNFPGRFSGRQFSNSRSEMNVSTLELGDSALYLCASSLAAGVGGELFFGEGSRLTVL.

The rearrangement uses TRBV18 and TRBJ2-7; D is unresolved. This CDR3 is built from 16 residues. CDR1 and CDR2 (germline): KGHSH, LQKENI. The ends were cut back, 2 bases at V and 3 bases at J, with 17 bases in the middle. CDR3 nucleotide sequence: TGTGCCAGCTCACCAAGGACCTTCAGGCGGAACTACGAGCAGTACTTC. Its protein is CASSPRTFRRNYEQYF.

This clone was seen a handful of times. The rearrangement links TRBV6-6 to TRBJ1-4; D unclear. Trimming pared 6 bases from V and 8 bases from J, leaving 19 bases between. The CDR3 consists of 15 residues. Germline V gene lookup returns CDR1 MNHNY and CDR2 SVGAGI (reference sequence). CDR3 nucleotides: TGTGCCAGCAGCTCGGGAGAGCGGTTAAGAGAAAAACTGTTTTTT. Encoded protein: CASSSGERLREKLFF.

J is TRBJ2-3 and V is TRBV9; 7 bases match TRBD2. Trimming removed 3 bases from V and 4 bases from J; junction bases left unmatched: 8. Germline loops: CDR1 SGDLS, CDR2 YYNGEE. The CDR3 is made up of 15 amino acids. CDR3 sequence reads: CASSGASAGADTQYF. In nucleotides, the CDR3 is TGTGCCAGCAGCGGGGCTTCTGCGGGAGCAGATACGCAGTATTTT.

The gene calls are TRBV19 and TRBJ1-5, with unresolved D. This CDR3 has 15 amino acids. Per the germline V gene, CDR1 is LNHDA and CDR2 is SQIVND (reference sequence). The ends were cut back, 8 bases at V and 2 bases at J, with 16 bases in the middle. The CDR3 loop is CASRSGIMGNQPQHF. CDR3 bases: TGTGCCAGTCGATCAGGCATAATGGGCAATCAGCCCCAGCATTTT.

V gene TRBV19 combines with J gene TRBJ2-3; TRBD1 might be the D (6 bases). The germline CDR1 and CDR2 sequences are LNHDA and SQIVND (reference sequence). Trimming removed 7 bases at V and 0 bases at J, with 11 bases between. The CDR3 loop spans 14 amino acids. DNA for the CDR3: TGTGCCAGTACCTACAGGGAAAGCACAGATACGCAGTATTTT. Its protein product is CASTYRESTDTQYF.

The chain has TRBV4-3 and TRBJ2-1; D is unclear. Germline V gene data show CDR1 as LGHNA and CDR2 as YSLEER. This CDR3 is built from 14 residues. V lost 1 base to trimming and J lost 9 bases, with 13 bases between them. CDR3 DNA: TGCGCCAGCAGCCAAGCTCCGACCGGCTTTGAGCAGTTCTTC. It codes for CASSQAPTGFEQFF.

The chain combines TRBV11-3 with TRBJ2-1, with 7 positions matching TRBD2. Germline V gene data show CDR1 as SGHNT and CDR2 as YENEEA. The CDR3 covers 15 residues. The trim removed 2 bases at V and 9 bases at J, leaving 10 bases unmatched. CDR3 nucleotides: TGTGCCAGCAGCTTACGCGCGGGAGAATTCGGTGAGCAGTTCTTC. Protein product: CASSLRAGEFGEQFF. Full variable domain (remainder filled in from reference TRBV11-3 and TRBJ2-1): EAGVVQSPRYKIIEKKQPVAFWCNPISGHNTLYWYLQNLGQGPELLIRYENEEAVDDSQLPKDRFSAERLKGVDSTLKIQPAELGDSAVYLCASSLRAGEFGEQFFGPGTRLTVL.

Of note for this clone: The junction departs from the called germline gene at one end, perhaps through a read error. The chain joins TRBV11-2 to TRBJ1-1, with D maybe TRBD1 (6 bases). The CDR3 covers 12 residues. CDR1 is SGHAT and CDR2 is FQNNGV in the germline V gene. CDR3 in DNA: TGTGCCGGCAGCTCACAGGGCACTGAAGCTTTCTTT. This translates into CAGSSQGTEAFF.

V usage is TRBV6-5 and J usage is TRBJ2-7; the match to TRBD1 covers 9 bases. The J segment lost 2 bases and the V segment lost 5 bases, leaving 4 bases of the junction unmatched. From germline, CDR1 is MNHEY and CDR2 SVGAGI. The CDR3 length is 14 residues. The CDR3 spells CASSGDRDPYEQYF. The DNA for the CDR3 is TGTGCCAGCAGTGGGGACAGGGACCCCTACGAGCAGTACTTC.

The CDR3 nucleotides read TGTGCCAGCAGCTTAGGGCGACAGGGCATGTTCTTC. Translated: CASSLGRQGMFF. The chain joins TRBV7-3 to TRBJ2-1; 7 bases agree with TRBD1. CDR3 length: 12 amino acids. Germline assignment: CDR1 SGHTA and CDR2 FQGTGA. V dropped 2 bases and J dropped 15; count of bases not matched to a gene: 7.

The chain uses TRBV15 and TRBJ2-7; D ambiguous. V was shortened by 0 bases and J by 2 bases, with 8 bases between the two germline ends. CDR1 and CDR2 from the germline V gene are LNHNV and YYDKDF (reference sequence). CDR3 length: 14 amino acids. The CDR3 sequence: CATSRDYKAYEQYF. Here the CDR3 DNA reads TGTGCCACCAGCAGAGATTACAAGGCCTACGAGCAGTACTTC.

The V call is TRBV7-6, the J call TRBJ2-5; 8 bases align to TRBD2. The junction had 3 bases not matched to a gene; V was cut back by 2 bases and J by 1 base. The germline CDR1 and CDR2 sequences are SGHVS and FNYEAQ. CDR3 length: 15 amino acids. The CDR3 loop reads CASSLLAGGQETQYF. CDR3 DNA sequence: TGTGCCAGCAGCTTATTGGCGGGAGGCCAAGAGACCCAGTACTTC.